The 28 T cell receptor beta chains below come from one sample, sequenced in a study of cytomegalovirus exposure and HLA in healthy donors. Use of 60 Vbeta and 13 Jbeta primers characterized the PCR. The data were produced by immunoSEQ multiplex PCR, yet TCRdb's version contains in-frame clones alone and is incomplete. The table lists 100,000 or so clones, around 85% of them singletons. What was sequenced was PBMCs. These receptors all come from a man aged 25-45 years in good health and CMV-seronegative.

The rearrangement uses TRBV28 and TRBJ2-5; the D is unclear. Germline CDR1 is MDHEN and CDR2 is SYDVKM. The germline V and J ends were trimmed by 3 bases and 3 bases, with 2 bases remaining between them. This CDR3 comprises 11 residues. The CDR3, as DNA: TGTGCCAGCAGTTTTAAAGAGACCCAGTACTTC. It yields the protein CASSFKETQYF.

This clone appeared once. The rearrangement joins TRBV29-1 to TRBJ2-5; D might be TRBD2 (6 bases). This CDR3 spans 17 amino acids. Trimming left V 0 bases short and J 0 bases short, with 17 bases between. CDR1 and CDR2 (germline): SQVTM, ANQGSEA. This chain's CDR3 is CSVEDQRGGAHQETQYF. In DNA, the CDR3 is TGCAGCGTTGAAGATCAGCGAGGCGGGGCCCACCAAGAGACCCAGTACTTC. Drawing the rest from reference TRBV29-1 and TRBJ2-5, the complete variable domain is SAVISQKPSRDICQRGTSLTIQCQVDSQVTMMFWYRQQPGQSLTLIATANQGSEATYESGFVIDKFPISRPNLTFSTLTVSNMSPEDSSIYLCSVEDQRGGAHQETQYFGPGTRLLVL.

This clone was seen only once. The V gene is TRBV30, the J gene TRBJ2-2; weak D call: TRBD2 (5 bases). CDR3 size: 11 residues. Germline V gene data show CDR1 as GTSNPN and CDR2 as SVGIG (reference sequence). Deletions cut 8 bases from V and 5 bases from J, with 9 bases between. This CDR3 is CAARRTGELFF. The CDR3 bases are TGTGCCGCCCGGAGGACCGGGGAGCTGTTTTTT. The entire variable domain, with the rest obtained from reference TRBV30 and TRBJ2-2, is as follows: SQTIHQWPATLVQPVGSPLSLECTVEGTSNPNLYWYRQAAGRGLQLLFYSVGIGQISSEVPQNLSASRPQDRQFILSSKKLLLSDSGFYLCAARRTGELFFGEGSRLTVL.

This chain links TRBV6-5 with TRBJ2-1; 8 bases line up with TRBD2. CDR1 is MNHEY and CDR2 is SVGAGI in the germline V gene. Trimming at V came to 2 bases and at J to 7 bases, leaving 7 bases not matched to a gene. The CDR3 consists of 15 residues. The CDR3: CASSYRRGAVNEQFF. Here the CDR3 DNA reads TGTGCCAGCAGTTACCGGCGGGGGGCCGTTAATGAGCAGTTCTTC.

This chain links TRBV2 with TRBJ2-1, with 11 nucleotides matching TRBD2. Germline loops: CDR1 SNHLY, CDR2 FYNNEI. V shed 6 bases, J shed 2 bases, and the junction held 3 bases outside the gene matches. The CDR3 sequence is 15 residues long. As DNA, the CDR3 is TGTGCCAGCAGCTCGGGACTAGCGGCCTACAATGAGCAGTTCTTC. This translates into CASSSGLAAYNEQFF.

This chain connects TRBV5-4 to TRBJ2-2; D possibly corresponds to TRBD1 (6 bases). Germline values: CDR1 SGHNT, CDR2 YYREEE (reference sequence). This CDR3 has 17 residues. V was shortened by 4 bases and J by 10 bases, with 26 bases between the two germline ends. CDR3 DNA sequence: TGTGCCAGCAGCCCGGCGTCCCCAGGGGTCGGTGGTTCGGAGCTGTTTTTT. It codes for CASSPASPGVGGSELFF.

V gene TRBV30 combines with J gene TRBJ1-1; a weak D match, TRBD1 (5 bases). From germline, CDR1 is GTSNPN and CDR2 SVGIG (reference sequence). This CDR3 is built from 14 residues. Trimming cost V 4 bases and J 0 bases, with 12 bases left between them. CDR3 DNA: TGTGCCTGGAACTTCGGGGGAGTGAACACTGAAGCTTTCTTT. It encodes CAWNFGGVNTEAFF. The whole variable domain, filled in from reference TRBV30 and TRBJ1-1, reads SQTIHQWPATLVQPVGSPLSLECTVEGTSNPNLYWYRQAAGRGLQLLFYSVGIGQISSEVPQNLSASRPQDRQFILSSKKLLLSDSGFYLCAWNFGGVNTEAFFGQGTRLTVV.

This chain connects TRBV2 to TRBJ2-1, with 15 bases lining up with TRBD2. The CDR3 spans 14 residues. CDR1 is SNHLY and CDR2 is FYNNEI in the germline V gene. V trimming: 7 bases; J trimming: 12 bases; junction bases outside the gene matches: 7. The CDR3 DNA follows: TGTGCCAGCATAGGGGGGACTAGCGGGGGGCCGCAGTTCTTC. Translation: CASIGGTSGGPQFF.

This chain joins TRBV6-1 and TRBJ2-3, with TRBD2 identical over 11 bases. This CDR3 comprises 15 residues. Germline V gene data show CDR1 as MNHNS and CDR2 as SASEGT. The V and J ends lost 2 bases and 5 bases, in that order; junction bases with no gene match: 3. The CDR3 region is CASSESSGGLDTQYF. Here the CDR3 DNA reads TGTGCCAGCAGTGAATCTAGCGGGGGGTTAGATACGCAGTATTTT.

The V call is TRBV19, the J call TRBJ2-7, with 9 bases identical to TRBD2. The CDR3 spans 16 residues. Germline CDR1 LNHDA, CDR2 SQIVND (reference sequence). Germline trimming cut 4 bases from V and 0 bases from J; bases unmatched to any gene: 7. Here the CDR3 reads CASSTSGTSLSYEQYF. The CDR3 nucleotides read TGTGCCAGTAGTACATCCGGGACTAGCCTCTCCTACGAGCAGTACTTC.

The chain joins TRBV9 to TRBJ2-1; D is undetermined. The CDR3 spans 14 residues. Germline assignment: CDR1 SGDLS and CDR2 YYNGEE. V lost 0 bases, J lost 5 bases, and 9 bases lay in between. In DNA form, the CDR3 reads TGTGCCAGCAGCGTAGGGCGGCCCGACAATGAGCAGTTCTTC. It is translated as CASSVGRPDNEQFF. Supplemented by reference TRBV9 and TRBJ2-1, the full variable domain reads DSGVTQTPKHLITATGQRVTLRCSPRSGDLSVYWYQQSLDQGLQFLIQYYNGEERAKGNILERFSAQQFPDLHSELNLSSLELGDSALYFCASSVGRPDNEQFFGPGTRLTVL.

The chain couples TRBV2 to TRBJ2-7, with D perhaps TRBD2 (5 bases). Trimming left V 1 base short and J 1 base short, with 8 bases between. Germline assignment: CDR1 SNHLY and CDR2 FYNNEI. The CDR3 loop spans 14 amino acids. In DNA, the CDR3 is TGTGCCAGCAGTGAAGGGGAGATATCCTACGAGCAGTACTTC. Its translation: CASSEGEISYEQYF. The whole variable domain, filled in from reference TRBV2 and TRBJ2-7, reads EPEVTQTPSHQVTQMGQEVILRCVPISNHLYFYWYRQILGQKVEFLVSFYNNEISEKSEIFDDQFSVERPDGSNFTLKIRSTKLEDSAMYFCASSEGEISYEQYFGPGTRLTVT.

To note about this clone: Other nucleotide sequences from this sample produce the same CDR3. This rearrangement joins TRBV27 to TRBJ1-3, with D perhaps TRBD1 (6 bases). There are 17 residues in the CDR3. V lost 5 bases and J lost 0, with 17 bases in between. Looked up from germline, CDR1 is MNHEY and CDR2 is SMNVEV (reference sequence). In DNA form, the CDR3 reads TGTGCCAGCAGTCCTACCCCTGGGGGCAACTCTGGAAACACCATATATTTT. Translation gives CASSPTPGGNSGNTIYF.

The genes are TRBV6-5 and TRBJ1-4; no definite D call. Germline lookup yields CDR1 MNHEY and CDR2 SVGAGI. The CDR3 is 13 residues long. V shed 2 bases and J shed 6 bases, with 7 bases lying between them. CDR3 sequence: CASSYRRDEKLFF. The CDR3 bases are TGTGCCAGCAGTTACAGGAGGGATGAAAAACTGTTTTTT.

The chain has TRBV11-2 and TRBJ2-7; 7 nucleotides match TRBD1. The CDR3 length is 15 residues. The germline V gene encodes CDR1 SGHAT and CDR2 FQNNGV. Trimming took 5 bases from V and 0 from J; bases not matched to a gene: 7. CDR3 coding DNA: TGTGCCAGCAGCGTAGCCAGACAGGGCTCCTACGAGCAGTACTTC. Its protein is CASSVARQGSYEQYF.

The chain joins TRBV30 to TRBJ1-4; 7 bases are shared with TRBD1. There are 15 residues in the CDR3. CDR1 and CDR2 from the germline V gene are GTSNPN and SVGIG (reference sequence). V shed 0 bases and J 4 bases; nucleotides not matched to a gene: 5. CDR3 region: CAWSVLGQFNEKLFF. In DNA, the CDR3 is TGTGCCTGGAGTGTTCTGGGACAGTTTAATGAAAAACTGTTTTTT.

This chain joins TRBV7-2 and TRBJ2-3, with 8 bases aligning to TRBD1. CDR3 length equals 15 residues. Germline CDR1 is SGHTA and CDR2 is FQGNSA. The ends lost 5 bases at V and 2 bases at J; junction bases unmatched: 6. DNA of the CDR3: TGTGCCAGCAGCCAGCGGACAGGGACCACAGATACGCAGTATTTT. Translation gives CASSQRTGTTDTQYF. Complete variable domain (other parts from reference TRBV7-2 and TRBJ2-3): GAGVSQSPSNKVTEKGKDVELRCDPISGHTALYWYRQSLGQGLEFLIYFQGNSAPDKSGLPSDRFSAERTGGSVSTLTIQRTQQEDSAVYLCASSQRTGTTDTQYFGPGTRLTVL.

This chain links TRBV18 with TRBJ1-5; maybe TRBD1 (6 bases). Trimming pared 8 bases from V and 3 bases from J, leaving 14 bases between. The length of the CDR3 is 14 residues. Germline V gives CDR1 KGHSH, CDR2 LQKENI. The CDR3 DNA follows: TGTGCCAGCACGCCCGGACAGAACAATCAGCCCCAGCATTTT. Its translation: CASTPGQNNQPQHF. Supplemented by reference TRBV18 and TRBJ1-5, the full variable domain reads NAGVMQNPRHLVRRRGQEARLRCSPMKGHSHVYWYRQLPEEGLKFMVYLQKENIIDESGMPKERFSAEFPKEGPSILRIQQVVRGDSAAYFCASTPGQNNQPQHFGDGTRLSIL.

This sequence joins TRBV6-5 and TRBJ1-2; the match to TRBD1 covers 8 bases. The V and J ends lost 5 bases and 4 bases, in that order; junction bases with no gene match: 6. The CDR3 is made up of 14 amino acids. Germline values: CDR1 MNHEY, CDR2 SVGAGI. CDR3 coding DNA: TGTGCCAGCAGTAACGGACAGGGTGGCTATGGCTACACCTTC. Amino acids: CASSNGQGGYGYTF.

The CDR3 region has the DNA TGTGCCAGCAGCGGACTAGCGGGAGATCAGTTCTTC. This translates into CASSGLAGDQFF. The chain joins TRBV7-9 to TRBJ2-1; 13 bases line up with TRBD2. The CDR3 extends over 12 amino acids. From germline, CDR1 is SEHNR and CDR2 FQNEAQ (reference sequence). Unmatched junction bases numbered 2, after V lost 5 bases and J lost 13 bases.

V usage is TRBV15 and J usage is TRBJ1-5; D remains unclear. CDR3 size: 14 residues. CDR1 LNHNV and CDR2 YYDKDF come from the germline V gene (reference sequence). V lost 4 bases, J lost 0 bases, and 7 bases lay in between. The CDR3 bases are TGTGCCACCAGCACCCCAGGTAGCAATCAGCCCCAGCATTTT. Its translation: CATSTPGSNQPQHF.

J is TRBJ2-5 and V is TRBV30, with a weak D call TRBD1 (6 bases). The germline V and J ends were trimmed by 5 bases and 1 base, with 14 bases remaining between them. Germline assignment: CDR1 GTSNPN and CDR2 SVGIG (reference sequence). The CDR3 is 14 residues long. CDR3 region: CAWGTQASQETQYF. In nucleotides, the CDR3 is TGTGCCTGGGGGACACAGGCATCCCAAGAGACCCAGTACTTC.

V is TRBV6-1 and J is TRBJ2-7; 14 bases match TRBD2. V was pared by 2 bases and J by 3 bases, with 6 bases of the junction left unmatched. CDR1 MNHNS and CDR2 SASEGT come from the germline V gene. The CDR3 totals 17 residues. The CDR3 sequence is CASSESMGLAGVYEQYF. CDR3 nucleotide sequence: TGTGCCAGCAGTGAAAGTATGGGACTAGCGGGAGTCTACGAGCAGTACTTC.

This clone was seen only once. J is TRBJ2-1 and V is TRBV28; D is possibly TRBD2 (6 bases). Germline V lookup: CDR1 MDHEN, CDR2 SYDVKM. This CDR3 has 14 amino acids. V gave up 5 bases and J gave up 5 bases, with 13 bases separating them. CDR3 in amino acids: CASSPPGLNNEQFF. Here the CDR3 DNA reads TGTGCCAGCAGTCCACCGGGACTTAACAATGAGCAGTTCTTC. The full variable domain, rest sourced from reference TRBV28 and TRBJ2-1, is DVKVTQSSRYLVKRTGEKVFLECVQDMDHENMFWYRQDPGLGLRLIYFSYDVKMKEKGDIPEGYSVSREKKERFSLILESASTNQTSMYLCASSPPGLNNEQFFGPGTRLTVL.

V gene TRBV5-1 combines with J gene TRBJ2-7; TRBD1 matches 9 bases. V shed 3 bases, J shed 4 bases, and the junction held 8 bases outside the gene matches. The germline gives CDR1 SGHRS, CDR2 YFSETQ. The CDR3 length is 15 residues. The CDR3 nucleotides read TGCGCCAGCAGCTACGGGACAGGGAATGGTTACGAGCAGTACTTC. Translation: CASSYGTGNGYEQYF.

This clone was found a few times. V gene TRBV6-6 combines with J gene TRBJ2-5; D ambiguous. Trimming cost V 4 bases and J 2 bases, with 2 bases left between them. The CDR3 runs 11 residues. Germline V gene data show CDR1 as MNHNY and CDR2 as SVGAGI (reference sequence). CDR3 protein: CASSSQETQYF. CDR3 DNA: TGTGCCAGCAGTTCTCAAGAGACCCAGTACTTC.

The V gene is TRBV5-1, the J gene TRBJ2-6; tentatively, D is TRBD1 (6 bases). CDR3 length: 16 amino acids. The V gene's germline CDR1 is SGHRS and CDR2 YFSETQ. V was cut by 0 bases and J by 3 bases, with 10 bases left in between. In DNA form, the CDR3 reads TGCGCCAGCAGCTTGGCAGGGACAAGTGGGGCCAACGTCCTGACTTTC. This gives the protein CASSLAGTSGANVLTF.

V gene TRBV14 combines with J gene TRBJ2-1; D possibly corresponds to TRBD2 (6 bases). The V gene lost 4 bases and the J gene lost 0 bases, with 7 bases spanning the gap. The CDR3 has 14 residues. CDR1 is SGHDN and CDR2 is FVKESK in the germline V gene. In DNA, the CDR3 is TGTGCCAGCAGCCTGGGGGGCTCCTACAATGAGCAGTTCTTC. Its protein product is CASSLGGSYNEQFF.